The 10 T cell receptor beta chains listed next were all sequenced from one sample in a study of CD8 T cells in ankylosing spondylitis. MiXCR was run by TCRdb on the 5' RACE reads, yielding one entry per CDR3 protein. This sample has roughly 180,000 distinct CDR3 sequences, with 9.8% found just once. The specimen was blood, either unsorted or a sorted T cell fraction (not recorded which). Source of these receptors: a female donor with ankylosing spondylitis or in good health (not recorded which).

The chain carries TRBV4-1 and TRBJ2-1; TRBD2 aligns across 9 bases. The CDR3 spans 16 residues. The V segment lost 3 bases and the J segment 0 bases; nucleotides outside the gene matches: 3. The germline V gene has CDR1 MGHRA and CDR2 YSYEKL. The CDR3 spells CASSHNSGSSYNEQFF. The CDR3 DNA is TGCGCCAGCAGCCATAATAGCGGGAGCTCCTACAATGAGCAGTTCTTC.

The table lists this clonotype with many counts. This chain uses TRBV29-1 with TRBJ2-1; 7 bases align to TRBD1. There are 13 residues in the CDR3. CDR1 and CDR2 (germline): SQVTM, ANQGSEA. Germline trimming cut 3 bases from V and 7 bases from J; bases unmatched to any gene: 6. Here the CDR3 DNA reads TGCAGCGTTGATGAGGGGGCGGAAAATGAGCAGTTCTTC. Protein product: CSVDEGAENEQFF.

This clonotype was seen only a few times. The chain carries TRBV7-9 and TRBJ2-7; weak D call: TRBD1 (6 bases). CDR3 size: 14 residues. With 3 bases removed from V and 3 bases from J, the gap between germline ends came to 12 bases. Germline V lookup: CDR1 SEHNR, CDR2 FQNEAQ (reference sequence). For the CDR3, the DNA is TGTGCCAGCAGCTTTGGAGCAGGGGACTACGAGCAGTACTTC. Protein product: CASSFGAGDYEQYF.

This clonotype was seen only a few times. The chain carries TRBV15 and TRBJ2-2, with TRBD1 matching over 7 bases. CDR3 size: 17 residues. Germline assignment: CDR1 LNHNV and CDR2 YYDKDF (reference sequence). The V segment lost 5 bases and the J segment 2 bases; nucleotides outside the gene matches: 11. In nucleotides, the CDR3 is TGTGCCACCAGCCCATTAGGGGGCGAGAGTAACACCGGGGAGCTGTTTTTT. It codes for CATSPLGGESNTGELFF.

The J gene is TRBJ2-2, the V gene TRBV13; tentative D call: TRBD2 (5 bases). Trimming took off 3 bases at V and 4 bases at J, with 9 bases between the two ends. Germline V lookup: CDR1 PRHDT, CDR2 FYEKMQ (reference sequence). The CDR3 runs 14 residues. In DNA, the CDR3 is TGTGCCAGCAGCTTGGAGCGGAGCACCGGGGAGCTGTTTTTT. Encoded protein: CASSLERSTGELFF.

This clonotype was recorded many times. The chain carries TRBV5-1 and TRBJ2-7; D remains unclear. In germline, CDR1 is SGHRS, CDR2 YFSETQ. CDR3 size: 14 residues. V was pared by 0 bases and J by 2 bases, with 9 bases between. CDR3 amino acids: CASSLDDGTYEQYF. CDR3 DNA: TGCGCCAGCAGCTTGGACGACGGAACCTACGAGCAGTACTTC.

J is TRBJ2-2 and V is TRBV6-2 or TRBV6-3; 12 bases line up with TRBD2. Germline lookup yields CDR1 MNHEY and CDR2 SVGEGT. The CDR3 consists of 15 residues. The V and J ends lost 5 bases and 7 bases, in that order; junction bases with no gene match: 5. The CDR3 nucleotides are TGTGCCAGCAGTCAGGGACTAGCGGGCGACGGGGAGCTGTTTTTT. Protein: CASSQGLAGDGELFF.

The table lists this clonotype with many counts. This chain joins TRBV10-3 and TRBJ2-3; TRBD2 agrees at 9 bases. The CDR3 covers 13 residues. Germline loops: CDR1 ENHRY, CDR2 SYGVKD. The junction had 1 base not matched to a gene; V was cut back by 8 bases and J by 1 base. The CDR3 bases are TGTGCCATCTTAGCGGGGGGCACAGATACGCAGTATTTT. It translates to CAILAGGTDTQYF.

This clonotype was observed a handful of times. CDR3 nucleotide sequence: TGTGCCAGCAGCTACGGGCCCACCCGGCAGGGTAGGCATAAGAACACCGGGGAGCTGTTTTTT. Protein: CASSYGPTRQGRHKNTGELFF. This chain joins TRBV6-2 or TRBV6-3 and TRBJ2-2, with D possibly TRBD1 on 5 matching bases. The CDR3 extends over 21 amino acids. V lost 6 bases, J lost 1 base, and 30 bases lay in between. CDR1 and CDR2 from the germline V gene are MNHEY and SVGEGT.

This clonotype has just a few counts. The V call is TRBV13, the J call TRBJ2-1, with 11 positions matching TRBD2. The CDR3 covers 17 residues. Germline assignment: CDR1 PRHDT and CDR2 FYEKMQ (reference sequence). V lost 6 bases to trimming and J lost 0 bases; unmatched junction nucleotides: 7. Here the CDR3 DNA reads TGTGCCAGCAGACCCGGGACTAGCGGTAGCTCCTACAATGAGCAGTTCTTC. Its translation is CASRPGTSGSSYNEQFF.